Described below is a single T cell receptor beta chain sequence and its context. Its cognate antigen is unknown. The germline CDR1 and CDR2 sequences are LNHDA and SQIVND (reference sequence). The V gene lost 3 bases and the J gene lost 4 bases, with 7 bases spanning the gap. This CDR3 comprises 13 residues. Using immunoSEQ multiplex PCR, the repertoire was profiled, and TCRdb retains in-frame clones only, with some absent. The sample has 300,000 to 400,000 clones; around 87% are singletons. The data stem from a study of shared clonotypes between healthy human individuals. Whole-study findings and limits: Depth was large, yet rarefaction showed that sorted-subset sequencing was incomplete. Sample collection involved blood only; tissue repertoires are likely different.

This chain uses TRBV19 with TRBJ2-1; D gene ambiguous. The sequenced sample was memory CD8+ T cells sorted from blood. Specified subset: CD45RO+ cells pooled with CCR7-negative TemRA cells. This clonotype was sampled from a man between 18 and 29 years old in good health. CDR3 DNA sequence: TGTGCCAGTAGTATTCGAGGTTACAATGAGCAGTTCTTC. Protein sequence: CASSIRGYNEQFF. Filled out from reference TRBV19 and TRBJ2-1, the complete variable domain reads DGGITQSPKYLFRKEGQNVTLSCEQNLNHDAMYWYRQDPGQGLRLIYYSQIVNDFQKGDIAEGYSVSREKKESFPLTVTSAQKNPTAFYLCASSIRGYNEQFFGPGTRLTVL.